This entry lists 23 T cell receptor beta chains sequenced from one sample in a study of T cells in Graves' hyperthyroidism and ophthalmopathy. TCR beta CDR3 region amplification was performed from RNA transcripts. An initial round of RT-PCR targeting the TCR CDR3 relied on the HTBI primer set. TCRdb ran MiXCR on the multiplex PCR reads and lists one entry per CDR3 protein. The table lists roughly 40,000 distinct CDR3 sequences, roughly half of them singletons. Sequenced input: blood. These receptors were collected from a man aged 40-55 years with Graves' ophthalmopathy.

For this clonotype: Germline is not matched at one junction end, which may reflect a read error. The V call is TRBV4-1, the J call TRBJ1-1; 7 bases line up with TRBD1. Germline V gene lookup returns CDR1 MGHRA and CDR2 YSYEKL. The CDR3 is 12 amino acids. The CDR3 loop is CVSSQGGIEAFF. In DNA form, the CDR3 reads TGCGTCAGCAGCCAAGGGGGCATTGAGGCTTTCTTT.

This clonotype has ten or more counts. This chain connects TRBV4-1 to TRBJ2-1; a weak D match, TRBD1 (6 bases). V lost 3 bases and J 0 bases, leaving 12 bases between the germline ends. This CDR3 has 16 amino acids. The V gene's germline CDR1 is MGHRA and CDR2 YSYEKL. The CDR3 is CASSHPTGSSYNEQFF. The CDR3, as DNA: TGCGCCAGCAGCCATCCTACAGGGAGCTCCTACAATGAGCAGTTCTTC.

This clonotype was counted ten times or more. This rearrangement joins TRBV20-1 to TRBJ2-3; D gene unclear. V gave up 0 bases and J gave up 9 bases, with 13 bases separating them. The length of the CDR3 is 13 residues. From germline, CDR1 is DFQATT and CDR2 SNEGSKA (reference sequence). In DNA, the CDR3 is TGCAGTGCTAGAGACCCTCGGGCCATGACGCAGTATTTT. The encoded protein is CSARDPRAMTQYF.

This rearrangement joins TRBV28 to TRBJ2-7, with D possibly matching TRBD1 (5 bases). V was cut by 6 bases and J by 6 bases, with 15 bases left in between. The CDR3 loop spans 13 amino acids. Germline loops: CDR1 MDHEN, CDR2 SYDVKM. CDR3 sequence: CASSKGVVVEQYF. CDR3 DNA: TGTGCCAGCAGCAAAGGGGTAGTCGTCGAGCAGTACTTC.

There are many counts of this clonotype. The CDR3 spells CASGPGEGRKLSDTQYF. In DNA form, the CDR3 reads TGTGCTAGTGGTCCTGGTGAGGGGCGCAAACTATCAGATACGCAGTATTTT. V and J are TRBV12-5 and TRBJ2-3; D tentatively reads TRBD1 or TRBD2 (5 bases each). There are 17 residues in the CDR3. The V end was cut by 5 bases, the J end by 4 bases, with 22 bases between. Germline V gene lookup returns CDR1 LGHNT and CDR2 FRNRAP.

As for this clonotype: At one end, the junction sequence differs from germline, possibly due to a read error. The chain carries TRBV6-5 and TRBJ2-3, with D unresolved. The CDR3 runs 14 residues. CDR1 is MNHEY and CDR2 is SVGAGI in the germline V gene. This CDR3 reads CASGYSPLLDTQYF. The DNA for the CDR3 is TGTGCCAGCGGTTACTCACCGCTCCTAGATACGCAGTACTTT.

Points on this clonotype: Germline and junction disagree at one end, which may indicate a read error. This sequence joins TRBV6-2 or TRBV6-3 and TRBJ1-1; TRBD1 aligns across 7 bases. The CDR3 consists of 14 residues. CDR1 is MNHEY and CDR2 is SVGEGT in the germline V gene. CDR3: CASRYLGQITEACF. In DNA form, the CDR3 reads TGTGCCAGCAGATACCTGGGACAGATCACGGAAGCTTGCTTT.

This clonotype was recorded many times. The chain has TRBV28 and TRBJ2-1; tentative D call: TRBD2 (7 bases). The CDR3 contains 13 residues. V gave up 7 bases and J gave up 6 bases, with 13 bases separating them. From germline, CDR1 is MDHEN and CDR2 SYDVKM. In DNA form, the CDR3 reads TGTGCCAGCACCAAGGGGGGGGGCAATGAGCAGTTCTTC. It encodes CASTKGGGNEQFF.

This clonotype was seen ten or more times. The rearrangement uses TRBV19 and TRBJ2-7; D is perhaps TRBD1 (6 bases). CDR3 size: 14 residues. Trimming shortened V by 7 bases and J by 5 bases, and 18 bases separated the two germline ends. Germline V gene lookup returns CDR1 LNHDA and CDR2 SQIVND (reference sequence). The CDR3 DNA reads as TGTGCCAGTAATAGAGGCAGGGGCCTGGACGAGCAGTACTTC. Its translation: CASNRGRGLDEQYF.

The chain couples TRBV6-6 to TRBJ1-5; D is unclear. The V end was cut by 5 bases, the J end by 6 bases, with 11 bases between. This CDR3 is 13 amino acids long. Germline V gene data show CDR1 as MNHNY and CDR2 as SVGAGI (reference sequence). CDR3 amino acids: CASSEAGFQPQHF. Written as DNA, the CDR3 is TGTGCCAGCAGTGAGGCGGGATTTCAGCCCCAGCATTTT.

The CDR3 DNA reads as TGTGCCACCAGTGATCCGACCGGGACGGAAACCTACGAGCAGTACTTC. It is translated as CATSDPTGTETYEQYF. The J gene is TRBJ2-7, the V gene TRBV24-1; D is tentatively TRBD1 or TRBD2 (5 bases each). The CDR3 has 16 amino acids. V lost 3 bases to trimming and J lost 2 bases, with 16 bases between them. The germline V gene has CDR1 KGHDR and CDR2 SFDVKD.

The rearrangement links TRBV29-1 to TRBJ2-7; 8 positions agree with TRBD1. J gave up 6 bases and V 6 bases, and 7 bases lay outside the gene matches. The CDR3 extends over 12 amino acids. The germline V gene encodes CDR1 SQVTM and CDR2 ANQGSEA. CDR3 bases: TGCAGCGTCCAAGAGACAGGGGTCGAGCAGTACTTC. It specifies CSVQETGVEQYF.

The chain employs TRBV7-2 and TRBJ1-3; perhaps TRBD1 as D (6 bases). Germline V gives CDR1 SGHTA, CDR2 FQGNSA. V was trimmed by 5 bases and J by 6 bases, leaving 14 bases between them. CDR3 size: 14 residues. The CDR3 bases are TGTGCCAGCAGCACCGGAGGGGGGACAAACACCATATATTTT. Its translation: CASSTGGGTNTIYF.

This clonotype was detected only a few times. A read error may be the cause here, since a much bigger clone is one base away. The CDR3 bases are TGTGCCAACAGTGGGTCAGGCTATGGCTACACCTTC. It codes for CANSGSGYGYTF. The chain has TRBV2 and TRBJ1-2; D unresolved. Germline CDR1 reads SNHLY; CDR2 reads FYNNEI. There are 12 residues in the CDR3.

This clonotype was counted ten times or more. The chain links TRBV9 to TRBJ2-2; tentatively, D is TRBD2 (5 bases). This CDR3 spans 15 amino acids. Between the trimmed V and J ends, which lost 4 bases and 0 bases, there was a span of 10 bases. Germline V gene sequence: CDR1 SGDLS, CDR2 YYNGEE. The CDR3 is CASSFGGPNTGELFF. In nucleotides, the CDR3 is TGTGCCAGCAGCTTTGGCGGGCCGAACACCGGGGAGCTGTTTTTT.

Note on this clonotype: In this CDR3 the conserved last residue, phenylalanine or tryptophan, is missing, so a read error is likely. CDR3 bases: TGTGCCAGCTCAGGACAGGGCCGCCCAGATACGCAGTATTTG. Translating gives CASSGQGRPDTQYL. The rearrangement links TRBV18 to TRBJ2-3; 8 bases are shared with TRBD1. The V and J ends lost 5 bases and 4 bases, in that order; junction bases with no gene match: 5. The CDR3 has 14 amino acids. Germline V gives CDR1 KGHSH, CDR2 LQKENI.

The rearrangement uses TRBV9 and TRBJ2-1, with D perhaps matching TRBD2 (5 bases). Germline V gives CDR1 SGDLS, CDR2 YYNGEE. V shed 0 bases and J shed 9 bases, with 13 bases lying between them. The CDR3 consists of 14 residues. CDR3 protein: CASSVEVVAGEQFF. The CDR3, as DNA: TGTGCCAGCAGCGTAGAAGTAGTTGCGGGTGAGCAGTTCTTC. The variable domain in full, completed from reference TRBV9 and TRBJ2-1, reads DSGVTQTPKHLITATGQRVTLRCSPRSGDLSVYWYQQSLDQGLQFLIQYYNGEERAKGNILERFSAQQFPDLHSELNLSSLELGDSALYFCASSVEVVAGEQFFGPGTRLTVL.

This clonotype showed up many times. The chain links TRBV7-2 to TRBJ2-2, with D unresolved. There are 12 residues in the CDR3. Trimming cost V 4 bases and J 3 bases, with 3 bases left between them. Germline V gives CDR1 SGHTA, CDR2 FQGNSA. This CDR3 reads CASSWDTGELFF. The CDR3 DNA follows: TGTGCCAGCAGCTGGGACACCGGGGAGCTGTTTTTT.

The V and J genes are TRBV20-1 and TRBJ1-1; D gene unclear. Trimming pared 2 bases from V and 6 bases from J, leaving 13 bases between. The CDR3 sequence is 13 residues long. Germline lookup yields CDR1 DFQATT and CDR2 SNEGSKA (reference sequence). The CDR3 DNA reads as TGCAGTGCTAGAAGGCACCGAGGCGCTGAAGCTTTCTTT. Amino acids: CSARRHRGAEAFF.

The J gene is TRBJ2-1, the V gene TRBV7-6; D may match TRBD1 or TRBD2 (6 bases each). The CDR3 totals 16 residues. The germline V and J ends were trimmed by 5 bases and 4 bases, with 18 bases remaining between them. Germline CDR1 reads SGHVS; CDR2 reads FNYEAQ. The CDR3 protein is CASSLRRGDPYNEQFF. As DNA, the CDR3 is TGTGCCAGCAGCCTCAGGAGGGGGGACCCATACAATGAGCAGTTCTTC.

The chain recombines TRBV24-1 with TRBJ2-5; D possibly corresponds to TRBD1 (5 bases). This CDR3 has 16 amino acids. Germline CDR1 KGHDR, CDR2 SFDVKD. The V and J ends lost 2 bases and 5 bases respectively, with 17 bases between them. The CDR3 sequence: CATSDSGPRQFETQYF. The CDR3 nucleotides are TGTGCCACCAGTGATTCCGGACCCCGACAGTTCGAGACCCAGTACTTC.

This clonotype was recorded many times. The chain combines TRBV5-5 with TRBJ2-1, with D perhaps given as TRBD1 or TRBD2 (5 bases each). There are 13 residues in the CDR3. The germline V gene encodes CDR1 SGHKS and CDR2 YYEKEE (reference sequence). V dropped 4 bases and J dropped 5 bases, with 10 bases sitting between them. The CDR3 bases are TGTGCCAGCAGCCCGGGGACGCACAATGAGCAGTTCTTC. This codes for CASSPGTHNEQFF.

This clonotype rates as medium-sized. The chain is built from TRBV7-2 and TRBJ2-7, with D perhaps TRBD2 (5 bases). The length of the CDR3 is 15 residues. V was pared by 4 bases and J by 1 base, with 14 bases between. The germline CDR1 and CDR2 sequences are SGHTA and FQGNSA. The CDR3 sequence is CASSSFERPSYEQYF. In nucleotides, the CDR3 is TGTGCCAGCAGCTCATTCGAGCGGCCATCCTACGAGCAGTACTTC.